Below are 15 T cell receptor beta chains sequenced from a single sample in a study of graft-versus-host responses after intestinal transplantation. Generated by immunoSEQ multiplex PCR, the TCRdb table keeps only in-frame clones and is missing some. Of about 130,000 clones in the sample, approximately 91% were seen once. The antigens these receptors bind are not known. The source material was unstimulated CD4+ T cells sorted from spleen or lymph node cells, sampled before intestinal transplant. These receptors all come from a human donor who received an intestinal transplant.

The V gene is TRBV28, the J gene TRBJ1-1; D uncertain. V dropped 6 bases and J dropped 0 bases, with 2 bases sitting between them. The CDR3 covers 11 residues. Germline values: CDR1 MDHEN, CDR2 SYDVKM. The DNA of the CDR3 is TGTGCCAGCAGAATGAACACTGAAGCTTTCTTT. Its translation: CASRMNTEAFF.

The rearrangement links TRBV4-1 to TRBJ2-1, with TRBD2 identical over 10 bases. V trimming: 0 bases; J trimming: 4 bases; junction bases outside the gene matches: 6. Germline V CDR1 and CDR2: MGHRA, YSYEKL. The CDR3 is 17 amino acids. CDR3 region: CASSQEVLAGVYNEQFF. Written as DNA, the CDR3 is TGCGCCAGCAGCCAAGAAGTTCTAGCGGGAGTGTACAATGAGCAGTTCTTC.

The rearrangement uses TRBV7-3 and TRBJ2-4, with D perhaps matching TRBD2 (6 bases). CDR3 length: 14 amino acids. V lost 3 bases and J 6 bases, leaving 12 bases between the germline ends. The germline V gene encodes CDR1 SGHTA and CDR2 FQGTGA. The CDR3 loop is CASSFSGTSNIQYF. CDR3 sequence (DNA): TGTGCCAGCAGCTTTTCCGGGACTTCAAACATTCAGTACTTC.

The chain combines TRBV18 with TRBJ1-1, with D unclear. The CDR3 covers 13 residues. V was shortened by 3 bases and J by 0 bases, with 5 bases between the two germline ends. Germline-derived CDR1 and CDR2 are KGHSH and LQKENI. The CDR3 here is CASSPSVNTEAFF. The CDR3 DNA is TGTGCCAGCTCACCCTCAGTGAACACTGAAGCTTTCTTT.

The chain joins TRBV19 to TRBJ2-5; 9 bases are a match to TRBD2. Germline CDR1 LNHDA, CDR2 SQIVND (reference sequence). The CDR3 has 15 residues. Trimming removed 0 bases from V and 5 bases from J; junction bases left unmatched: 4. The CDR3 loop is CASSIDSGSGETQYF. The CDR3 DNA is TGTGCCAGTAGTATAGATAGCGGGAGCGGGGAGACCCAGTACTTC.

The chain combines TRBV7-8 with TRBJ2-7; TRBD2 agrees at 8 bases. Germline lookup yields CDR1 SGHVS and CDR2 FQNEAQ. The V segment lost 5 bases and the J segment 6 bases; nucleotides outside the gene matches: 12. This CDR3 is 15 amino acids long. The CDR3 sequence is CASSAWGGRGGEQYF. CDR3 bases: TGTGCCAGCAGCGCGTGGGGCGGCCGGGGGGGCGAGCAGTACTTC.

This chain uses TRBV9 with TRBJ2-3; D remains unclear. Germline V gives CDR1 SGDLS, CDR2 YYNGEE. Trimming left V 0 bases short and J 2 bases short, with 10 bases between. The CDR3 has 15 residues. The CDR3: CASSVADGYTDTQYF. In DNA form, the CDR3 reads TGTGCCAGCAGCGTAGCTGACGGCTACACAGATACGCAGTATTTT.

The chain uses TRBV5-1 and TRBJ2-1, with 7 bases aligning to TRBD1. Per the germline V gene, CDR1 is SGHRS and CDR2 is YFSETQ. CDR3 length: 14 amino acids. Germline trimming cut 4 bases from V and 7 bases from J; bases unmatched to any gene: 8. CDR3 in amino acids: CASSTDRVKNEQFF. The CDR3, as DNA: TGCGCCAGCAGCACAGACAGGGTTAAAAATGAGCAGTTCTTC.

The chain combines TRBV7-8 with TRBJ2-1, with TRBD2 identical over 13 bases. Trimming removed 0 bases from V and 6 bases from J; junction bases left unmatched: 2. CDR1 is SGHVS, CDR2 FQNEAQ, per germline. This CDR3 contains 16 residues. The CDR3 loop reads CASSLAGLAGSNEQFF. The DNA of the CDR3 is TGTGCCAGCAGCTTAGCGGGACTAGCGGGAAGCAATGAGCAGTTCTTC.

The chain carries TRBV10-3 and TRBJ2-3; weak D call: TRBD1 (5 bases). This CDR3 is 12 amino acids long. V was cut by 7 bases and J by 6 bases, with 11 bases left in between. The germline gives CDR1 ENHRY, CDR2 SYGVKD. The CDR3 protein is CAIKVQGDTQYF. CDR3 DNA sequence: TGTGCCATCAAGGTGCAGGGCGATACGCAGTATTTT.

The chain uses TRBV7-9 and TRBJ2-7; a weak D match, TRBD2 (5 bases). Trimming stripped 3 bases from V and 0 bases from J, with 12 bases between. Germline assignment: CDR1 SEHNR and CDR2 FQNEAQ (reference sequence). The CDR3 length is 15 residues. CDR3 nucleotide sequence: TGTGCCAGCAGCTTGACCACTAGACCCTCCTACGAGCAGTACTTC. This translates into CASSLTTRPSYEQYF.

The rearrangement links TRBV9 to TRBJ2-5; 8 nucleotides line up with TRBD2. There are 18 residues in the CDR3. Per the germline V gene, CDR1 is SGDLS and CDR2 is YYNGEE. The V gene end was trimmed by 3 bases and the J gene end by 1 base; junction bases not matched to a gene: 14. The CDR3 here is CASSAEQKLAGFQETQYF. The CDR3 nucleotides are TGTGCCAGCAGCGCAGAACAAAAATTAGCGGGGTTCCAAGAGACCCAGTACTTC.

The gene calls are TRBV28 and TRBJ1-6; D is uncertain. V lost 7 bases and J 7 bases, leaving 17 bases between the germline ends. CDR1 and CDR2 from the germline V gene are MDHEN and SYDVKM. The CDR3 covers 15 residues. The CDR3 sequence: CASIHRMGRNSPLHF. The CDR3 bases are TGTGCCAGCATCCACCGAATGGGTAGGAATTCACCCCTCCACTTT.

The chain recombines TRBV4-3 with TRBJ2-1; 9 bases are shared with TRBD2. The germline V gene has CDR1 LGHNA and CDR2 YSLEER. V shed 1 base, J shed 2 bases, and the junction held 6 bases outside the gene matches. The CDR3 runs to 17 residues. CDR3 sequence reads: CASSQGASGIPYNEQFF. In nucleotides, the CDR3 is TGCGCCAGCAGCCAAGGGGCTAGCGGGATCCCCTACAATGAGCAGTTCTTC.

The chain uses TRBV27 and TRBJ1-2; 9 bases line up with TRBD1. The J segment lost 4 bases and the V segment lost 5 bases, leaving 14 bases of the junction unmatched. CDR3 length: 17 amino acids. Germline-derived CDR1 and CDR2 are MNHEY and SMNVEV (reference sequence). The CDR3 is CASSIRDRAHVSYGYTF. The CDR3 DNA follows: TGTGCCAGCAGTATCCGGGACAGGGCCCATGTTAGCTATGGCTACACCTTC.